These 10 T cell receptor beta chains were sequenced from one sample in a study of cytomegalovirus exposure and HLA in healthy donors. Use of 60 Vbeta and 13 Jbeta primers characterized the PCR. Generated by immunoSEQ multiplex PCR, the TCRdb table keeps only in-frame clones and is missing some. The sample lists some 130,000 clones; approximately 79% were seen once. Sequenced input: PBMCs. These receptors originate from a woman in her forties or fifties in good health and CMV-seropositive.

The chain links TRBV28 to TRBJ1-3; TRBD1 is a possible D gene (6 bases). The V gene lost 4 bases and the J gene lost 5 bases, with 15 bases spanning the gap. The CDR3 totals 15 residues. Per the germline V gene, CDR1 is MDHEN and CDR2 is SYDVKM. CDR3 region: CASSSGTTARNTIYF. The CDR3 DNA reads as TGTGCCAGCAGTTCCGGGACAACCGCCCGAAACACCATATATTTT.

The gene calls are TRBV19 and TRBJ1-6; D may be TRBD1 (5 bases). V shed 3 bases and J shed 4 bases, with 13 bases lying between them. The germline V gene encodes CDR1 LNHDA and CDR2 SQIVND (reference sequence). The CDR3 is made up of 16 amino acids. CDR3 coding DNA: TGTGCCAGTAGTATTTCGGGGGACCTTTATAATTCACCCCTCCACTTT. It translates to CASSISGDLYNSPLHF.

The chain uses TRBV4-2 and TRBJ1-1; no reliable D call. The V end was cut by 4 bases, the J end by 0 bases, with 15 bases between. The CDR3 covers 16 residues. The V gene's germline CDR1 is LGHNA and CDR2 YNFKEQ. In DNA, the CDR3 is TGTGCCAGCAGCCCAGGCAGCGGGAACATGAACACTGAAGCTTTCTTT. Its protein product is CASSPGSGNMNTEAFF.

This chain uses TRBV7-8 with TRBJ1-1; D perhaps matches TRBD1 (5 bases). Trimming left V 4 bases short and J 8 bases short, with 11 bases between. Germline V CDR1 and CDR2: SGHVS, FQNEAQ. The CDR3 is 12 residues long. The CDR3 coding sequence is TGTGCCAGCAGCTCTCTGAGACAGGAAGCTTTCTTT. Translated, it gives CASSSLRQEAFF.

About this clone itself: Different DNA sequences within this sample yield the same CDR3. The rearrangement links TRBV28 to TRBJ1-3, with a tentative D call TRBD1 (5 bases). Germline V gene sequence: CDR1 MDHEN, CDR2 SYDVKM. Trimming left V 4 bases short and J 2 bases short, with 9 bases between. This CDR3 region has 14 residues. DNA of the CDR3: TGTGCCAGCAGTTCCCCAGGGACTGGAAACACCATATATTTT. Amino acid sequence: CASSSPGTGNTIYF.

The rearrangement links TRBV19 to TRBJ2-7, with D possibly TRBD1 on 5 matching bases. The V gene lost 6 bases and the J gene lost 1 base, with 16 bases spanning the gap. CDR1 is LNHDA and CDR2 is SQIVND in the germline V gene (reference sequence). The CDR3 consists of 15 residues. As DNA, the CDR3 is TGTGCCAGTAGCGACAGTCCCCGGTCGTCCTACGAGCAGTACTTC. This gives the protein CASSDSPRSSYEQYF.

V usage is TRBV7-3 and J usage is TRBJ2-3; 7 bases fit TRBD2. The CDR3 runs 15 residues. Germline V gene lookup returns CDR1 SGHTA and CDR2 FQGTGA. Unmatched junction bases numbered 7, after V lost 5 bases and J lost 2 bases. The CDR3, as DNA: TGTGCCAGCAGCGAACTAGCGCTGGTCACAGATACGCAGTATTTT. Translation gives CASSELALVTDTQYF.

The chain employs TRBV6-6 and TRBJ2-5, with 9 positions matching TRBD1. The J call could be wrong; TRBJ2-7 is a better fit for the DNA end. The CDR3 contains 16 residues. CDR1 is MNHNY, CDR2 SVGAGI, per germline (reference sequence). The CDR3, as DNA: TGTGCCAGCAGCCATACCGGGACAGGGAGTTCCTACGAGCAGTACTTC. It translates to CASSHTGTGSSYEQYF.

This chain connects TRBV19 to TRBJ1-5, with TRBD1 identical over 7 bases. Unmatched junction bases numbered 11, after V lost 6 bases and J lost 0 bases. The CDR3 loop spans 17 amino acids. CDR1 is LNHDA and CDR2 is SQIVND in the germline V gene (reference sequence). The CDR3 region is CASRRGDRHYSNQPQHF. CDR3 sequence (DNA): TGTGCCAGTAGGCGTGGGGACAGACATTATAGCAATCAGCCCCAGCATTTT.

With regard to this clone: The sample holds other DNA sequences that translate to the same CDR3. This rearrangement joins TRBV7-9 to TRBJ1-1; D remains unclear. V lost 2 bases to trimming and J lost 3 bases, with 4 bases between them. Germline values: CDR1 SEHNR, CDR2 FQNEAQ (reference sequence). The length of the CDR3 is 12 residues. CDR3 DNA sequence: TGTGCCAGCAGCTTATCGTACACTGAAGCTTTCTTT. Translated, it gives CASSLSYTEAFF.